This T cell receptor beta chain was obtained from a study of neurological immune-mediated disorders. Study results and caveats: Repertoires from 18 of 34 multiple sclerosis patients grouped phylogenetically into a related-CDR3 cluster, suggesting a possible signature. HTLV-1-associated myelopathy had the most TCR clonal expansion, and multiple sclerosis had the least, less than healthy controls.

This clonotype was counted many times. Its antigen is still unknown. 5'RACE generated cDNA with 10-nucleotide random UMIs. TCRdb processed the 5' RACE reads anew with MiXCR; each CDR3 protein has one entry. The sample records approximately 89,000 distinct CDR3 sequences, about 4.3% being singletons. Documented time point: longitudinal time-point 3. V shed 6 bases and J shed 1 base, with 1 base lying between them. Germline V lookup: CDR1 SGHRS, CDR2 YFSETQ. The CDR3 has 10 residues. The chain couples TRBV5-1 to TRBJ2-5; no clear D gene. This TCR derives from a woman aged 55-70 years with multiple sclerosis. The sequenced sample was PBMCs. Here the CDR3 reads CASTQETQYF. The CDR3, as DNA: TGCGCCAGCACCCAAGAGACCCAGTACTTC.